These T cell receptor beta chains were read from a single sample in a study of blood T cells in healthy people across ages. TCRdb processed the 5' RACE reads anew with MiXCR; each CDR3 protein has one entry. The data contain 1.5 million or so distinct CDR3 sequences, about 42% of them singletons. The sample comprised blood. These receptors originate from a woman aged 18-29 years in good health. Each CDR3 is given with its conserved first and last residue. D genes are given only for firm matches. Not every row has a clone size; where given, it reads once, few, many or a size class.

size: NA
J: TRBJ2-1
V: TRBV7-2
D: TRBD1
DNA: TGTGCCAGCAGCTCACGGGACAGGGTGACCAATGAGCAGTTCTTC
CDR3: CASSSRDRVTNEQFF

size: NA
J: TRBJ2-3
V: TRBV7-2
D: NA
DNA: TGTGCCAGCAGCGTAGACCCTTACACAGATACGCAGTATTTT
CDR3: CASSVDPYTDTQYF

size: NA
J: TRBJ2-4
V: TRBV7-9
D: NA
DNA: TGTGCCAGCAGCTTAGCATCCCAGGGCAATGGAAACATTCAGTACTTC
CDR3: CASSLASQGNGNIQYF

size: few
J: TRBJ1-2
V: TRBV27
D: NA
DNA: TGTGCCACCTCCCCGGGTCTAAACTATGGCTACACCTTC
CDR3: CATSPGLNYGYTF

size: few
J: TRBJ1-2
V: TRBV7-3
D: NA
DNA: TGTGCCAGCAGCCGGGCCCCATACAGGTTCCTAAAAAACTATGGCTACACCTTC
CDR3: CASSRAPYRFLKNYGYTF

size: NA
J: TRBJ2-3
V: TRBV24-1
D: NA
DNA: TGTGCCACCAGTGACCCCGGGGGACCGCACTTTGCAGATACGCAGTATTTT
CDR3: CATSDPGGPHFADTQYF

size: NA
J: TRBJ1-1
V: TRBV20-1
D: TRBD1
DNA: TGCAGTGCTAGGGGGGACAGGCGGACTGAAGCTTTCTTT
CDR3: CSARGDRRTEAFF

size: NA
J: TRBJ1-2
V: TRBV6-6
D: NA
DNA: TGTGCCAGCACCCGACTTCATGGCTACACCTTC
CDR3: CASTRLHGYTF

size: few
J: TRBJ2-7
V: TRBV12-3/TRBV12-4
D: NA
DNA: TGTGCCAGCACCCAACTAGGGGATAACTACGAGCAGTACTTC
CDR3: CASTQLGDNYEQYF

size: NA
J: TRBJ2-7
V: TRBV20-1
D: NA
DNA: TGCAGTGCTAGGGGACCCCGGACGGCCCACTCCTACGAGCAGTACTTC
CDR3: CSARGPRTAHSYEQYF

size: few
J: TRBJ2-3
V: TRBV24-1
D: TRBD2
DNA: TGTGCCACCAGTGAGAGACCGGGACTAAACACAGATACGCAGTATTTT
CDR3: CATSERPGLNTDTQYF

size: few
J: TRBJ1-2
V: TRBV2
D: NA
DNA: TGTGCCAGCAGTGAACCGGACGTAAACTATGGCTACACCTTC
CDR3: CASSEPDVNYGYTF

size: NA
J: TRBJ2-7
V: TRBV9
D: NA
DNA: TGTGCCAGCAGCGCAGAAGACACCGAGCAGTACTTC
CDR3: CASSAEDTEQYF

size: once
J: TRBJ2-7
V: TRBV6-5
D: NA
DNA: TGTGCCAGCAGTTCCAAGGGGGGAGGGCCCAATGAGCAGTACTTC
CDR3: CASSSKGGGPNEQYF

size: NA
J: TRBJ1-1
V: TRBV7-2
D: NA
DNA: TGTGCCAGCAGCTCCCGGAGTACTGAAGCTTTCTTT
CDR3: CASSSRSTEAFF

size: NA
J: TRBJ2-4
V: TRBV2
D: NA
DNA: TGTGCCAGCAGTGGAGGGCAGGGAAACATTCAGTACTTC
CDR3: CASSGGQGNIQYF

size: NA
J: TRBJ2-7
V: TRBV6-1
D: NA
DNA: TGTGCCAGCAGTGCCCAGTACGAGCAGTACTTC
CDR3: CASSAQYEQYF

size: NA
J: TRBJ2-7
V: TRBV10-3
D: NA
DNA: TGTGCCATCAGTGAGATATCAGCTGGTTCCTACGAGCAGTACTTC
CDR3: CAISEISAGSYEQYF

size: NA
J: TRBJ2-5
V: TRBV9
D: TRBD2
DNA: TGTGCCAGCAGCTTTACTAGCGGGGACTGCAATGAGCAGTACTTC
CDR3: CASSFTSGDCNEQYF

size: few
J: TRBJ2-5
V: TRBV6-5
D: TRBD2
DNA: TGTGCCAGCAGTACCCGACTAGCGGGGGGTTGGCAAGAGACCCAGTACTTC
CDR3: CASSTRLAGGWQETQYF

size: NA
J: TRBJ2-7
V: TRBV2
D: TRBD2
DNA: TGTGCCAGCAGAGGACTAGCGGGAACCCCCCACAATGAGCAGTACTTC
CDR3: CASRGLAGTPHNEQYF

size: few
J: TRBJ1-4
V: TRBV4-2
D: NA
DNA: TGTGCCAGCAGCCAAGATCGGGGAGGGCCGTCTAATGAAAAACTGTTTTTT
CDR3: CASSQDRGGPSNEKLFF

size: NA
J: TRBJ2-7
V: TRBV29-1
D: NA
DNA: TGCAGCGTTGTGGGGCAGGGATCCTCCTACGAGCAGTACTTC
CDR3: CSVVGQGSSYEQYF

size: few
J: TRBJ2-7
V: TRBV6-1
D: NA
DNA: TGTGCCAGCAGTGACGGGGGGCTGGAGCAGTACTTC
CDR3: CASSDGGLEQYF

size: NA
J: TRBJ2-7
V: TRBV7-8
D: NA
DNA: TGTACCAGCAGCTCCGAGTCCTACGAGCAGTACTTC
CDR3: CTSSSESYEQYF

size: NA
J: TRBJ2-5
V: TRBV20-1
D: TRBD1
DNA: TGCAGTGCTAACGTTGGGACAGGGGCCGGAGAGACCCAGTACTTC
CDR3: CSANVGTGAGETQYF

size: few
J: TRBJ2-7
V: TRBV27
D: TRBD2
DNA: TGTGCCAGCTCCATAGGAGCGGGACTAGACTACGAGCAGTACTTC
CDR3: CASSIGAGLDYEQYF

size: NA
J: TRBJ2-1
V: TRBV14
D: NA
DNA: TGTGCCAGCAGCCAGGGATCAGGGCGAAATAATGAGCAGTTCTTC
CDR3: CASSQGSGRNNEQFF

size: NA
J: TRBJ2-1
V: TRBV14
D: NA
DNA: TGTGCCAGCAGCCAAGTCCTCTCGGGGGAGCAGTTCTTC
CDR3: CASSQVLSGEQFF

size: NA
J: TRBJ2-1
V: TRBV3-1
D: NA
DNA: TGTGCCAGCAGCCCGACTAGGGATATCTACAATGAGCAGTTCTTC
CDR3: CASSPTRDIYNEQFF

size: NA
J: TRBJ2-5
V: TRBV4-3
D: NA
DNA: TGCGCCAGCAGCCAAGTCAGAGGGACGTTTGAAGAGACCCAGTACTTC
CDR3: CASSQVRGTFEETQYF

size: NA
J: TRBJ2-3
V: TRBV29-1
D: NA
DNA: TGCAGCGTTAGGGTTATCCCCGGGTATGCAGATACGCAGTATTTT
CDR3: CSVRVIPGYADTQYF

size: NA
J: TRBJ1-3
V: TRBV7-9
D: NA
DNA: TGTGCCAGCAGCTTAGAGCAGGGTGGAAACACCATATATTTT
CDR3: CASSLEQGGNTIYF

size: few
J: TRBJ1-1
V: TRBV6-5
D: NA
DNA: TGTGCCAGCAGTTCAAGCCCAGGAGTGAACACTGAAGCTTTCTTT
CDR3: CASSSSPGVNTEAFF

size: NA
J: TRBJ1-4
V: TRBV4-3
D: NA
DNA: TGCGCCAGCAGCCAAGATGTGGGACGGGACCTGTTTTTT
CDR3: CASSQDVGRDLFF

size: few
J: TRBJ2-1
V: TRBV20-1
D: TRBD2
DNA: TGCAGTGCTAGAGATAGGACTAGCGGGAGTTACAATGAGCAGTTCTTC
CDR3: CSARDRTSGSYNEQFF

size: few
J: TRBJ1-2
V: TRBV20-1
D: NA
DNA: TGCAGTGCCCAAGGATTGCGGGACTCAGCCGCGCACACCTTC
CDR3: CSAQGLRDSAAHTF

size: few
J: TRBJ2-1
V: TRBV20-1
D: NA
DNA: TGCAGTGCTAGAGATCGATCGGAGGGTCCTGAGCAGTTCTTC
CDR3: CSARDRSEGPEQFF

size: few
J: TRBJ2-5
V: TRBV18
D: TRBD2
DNA: TGTGCCAGCTCACCACGGACTAGCGGGCGCGAGACCCAGTACTTC
CDR3: CASSPRTSGRETQYF

size: NA
J: TRBJ2-7
V: TRBV9
D: NA
DNA: TGTGCCAGCAGCGTAGAGGAGGCGGGCGAATACAATGAGCAGTACTTC
CDR3: CASSVEEAGEYNEQYF